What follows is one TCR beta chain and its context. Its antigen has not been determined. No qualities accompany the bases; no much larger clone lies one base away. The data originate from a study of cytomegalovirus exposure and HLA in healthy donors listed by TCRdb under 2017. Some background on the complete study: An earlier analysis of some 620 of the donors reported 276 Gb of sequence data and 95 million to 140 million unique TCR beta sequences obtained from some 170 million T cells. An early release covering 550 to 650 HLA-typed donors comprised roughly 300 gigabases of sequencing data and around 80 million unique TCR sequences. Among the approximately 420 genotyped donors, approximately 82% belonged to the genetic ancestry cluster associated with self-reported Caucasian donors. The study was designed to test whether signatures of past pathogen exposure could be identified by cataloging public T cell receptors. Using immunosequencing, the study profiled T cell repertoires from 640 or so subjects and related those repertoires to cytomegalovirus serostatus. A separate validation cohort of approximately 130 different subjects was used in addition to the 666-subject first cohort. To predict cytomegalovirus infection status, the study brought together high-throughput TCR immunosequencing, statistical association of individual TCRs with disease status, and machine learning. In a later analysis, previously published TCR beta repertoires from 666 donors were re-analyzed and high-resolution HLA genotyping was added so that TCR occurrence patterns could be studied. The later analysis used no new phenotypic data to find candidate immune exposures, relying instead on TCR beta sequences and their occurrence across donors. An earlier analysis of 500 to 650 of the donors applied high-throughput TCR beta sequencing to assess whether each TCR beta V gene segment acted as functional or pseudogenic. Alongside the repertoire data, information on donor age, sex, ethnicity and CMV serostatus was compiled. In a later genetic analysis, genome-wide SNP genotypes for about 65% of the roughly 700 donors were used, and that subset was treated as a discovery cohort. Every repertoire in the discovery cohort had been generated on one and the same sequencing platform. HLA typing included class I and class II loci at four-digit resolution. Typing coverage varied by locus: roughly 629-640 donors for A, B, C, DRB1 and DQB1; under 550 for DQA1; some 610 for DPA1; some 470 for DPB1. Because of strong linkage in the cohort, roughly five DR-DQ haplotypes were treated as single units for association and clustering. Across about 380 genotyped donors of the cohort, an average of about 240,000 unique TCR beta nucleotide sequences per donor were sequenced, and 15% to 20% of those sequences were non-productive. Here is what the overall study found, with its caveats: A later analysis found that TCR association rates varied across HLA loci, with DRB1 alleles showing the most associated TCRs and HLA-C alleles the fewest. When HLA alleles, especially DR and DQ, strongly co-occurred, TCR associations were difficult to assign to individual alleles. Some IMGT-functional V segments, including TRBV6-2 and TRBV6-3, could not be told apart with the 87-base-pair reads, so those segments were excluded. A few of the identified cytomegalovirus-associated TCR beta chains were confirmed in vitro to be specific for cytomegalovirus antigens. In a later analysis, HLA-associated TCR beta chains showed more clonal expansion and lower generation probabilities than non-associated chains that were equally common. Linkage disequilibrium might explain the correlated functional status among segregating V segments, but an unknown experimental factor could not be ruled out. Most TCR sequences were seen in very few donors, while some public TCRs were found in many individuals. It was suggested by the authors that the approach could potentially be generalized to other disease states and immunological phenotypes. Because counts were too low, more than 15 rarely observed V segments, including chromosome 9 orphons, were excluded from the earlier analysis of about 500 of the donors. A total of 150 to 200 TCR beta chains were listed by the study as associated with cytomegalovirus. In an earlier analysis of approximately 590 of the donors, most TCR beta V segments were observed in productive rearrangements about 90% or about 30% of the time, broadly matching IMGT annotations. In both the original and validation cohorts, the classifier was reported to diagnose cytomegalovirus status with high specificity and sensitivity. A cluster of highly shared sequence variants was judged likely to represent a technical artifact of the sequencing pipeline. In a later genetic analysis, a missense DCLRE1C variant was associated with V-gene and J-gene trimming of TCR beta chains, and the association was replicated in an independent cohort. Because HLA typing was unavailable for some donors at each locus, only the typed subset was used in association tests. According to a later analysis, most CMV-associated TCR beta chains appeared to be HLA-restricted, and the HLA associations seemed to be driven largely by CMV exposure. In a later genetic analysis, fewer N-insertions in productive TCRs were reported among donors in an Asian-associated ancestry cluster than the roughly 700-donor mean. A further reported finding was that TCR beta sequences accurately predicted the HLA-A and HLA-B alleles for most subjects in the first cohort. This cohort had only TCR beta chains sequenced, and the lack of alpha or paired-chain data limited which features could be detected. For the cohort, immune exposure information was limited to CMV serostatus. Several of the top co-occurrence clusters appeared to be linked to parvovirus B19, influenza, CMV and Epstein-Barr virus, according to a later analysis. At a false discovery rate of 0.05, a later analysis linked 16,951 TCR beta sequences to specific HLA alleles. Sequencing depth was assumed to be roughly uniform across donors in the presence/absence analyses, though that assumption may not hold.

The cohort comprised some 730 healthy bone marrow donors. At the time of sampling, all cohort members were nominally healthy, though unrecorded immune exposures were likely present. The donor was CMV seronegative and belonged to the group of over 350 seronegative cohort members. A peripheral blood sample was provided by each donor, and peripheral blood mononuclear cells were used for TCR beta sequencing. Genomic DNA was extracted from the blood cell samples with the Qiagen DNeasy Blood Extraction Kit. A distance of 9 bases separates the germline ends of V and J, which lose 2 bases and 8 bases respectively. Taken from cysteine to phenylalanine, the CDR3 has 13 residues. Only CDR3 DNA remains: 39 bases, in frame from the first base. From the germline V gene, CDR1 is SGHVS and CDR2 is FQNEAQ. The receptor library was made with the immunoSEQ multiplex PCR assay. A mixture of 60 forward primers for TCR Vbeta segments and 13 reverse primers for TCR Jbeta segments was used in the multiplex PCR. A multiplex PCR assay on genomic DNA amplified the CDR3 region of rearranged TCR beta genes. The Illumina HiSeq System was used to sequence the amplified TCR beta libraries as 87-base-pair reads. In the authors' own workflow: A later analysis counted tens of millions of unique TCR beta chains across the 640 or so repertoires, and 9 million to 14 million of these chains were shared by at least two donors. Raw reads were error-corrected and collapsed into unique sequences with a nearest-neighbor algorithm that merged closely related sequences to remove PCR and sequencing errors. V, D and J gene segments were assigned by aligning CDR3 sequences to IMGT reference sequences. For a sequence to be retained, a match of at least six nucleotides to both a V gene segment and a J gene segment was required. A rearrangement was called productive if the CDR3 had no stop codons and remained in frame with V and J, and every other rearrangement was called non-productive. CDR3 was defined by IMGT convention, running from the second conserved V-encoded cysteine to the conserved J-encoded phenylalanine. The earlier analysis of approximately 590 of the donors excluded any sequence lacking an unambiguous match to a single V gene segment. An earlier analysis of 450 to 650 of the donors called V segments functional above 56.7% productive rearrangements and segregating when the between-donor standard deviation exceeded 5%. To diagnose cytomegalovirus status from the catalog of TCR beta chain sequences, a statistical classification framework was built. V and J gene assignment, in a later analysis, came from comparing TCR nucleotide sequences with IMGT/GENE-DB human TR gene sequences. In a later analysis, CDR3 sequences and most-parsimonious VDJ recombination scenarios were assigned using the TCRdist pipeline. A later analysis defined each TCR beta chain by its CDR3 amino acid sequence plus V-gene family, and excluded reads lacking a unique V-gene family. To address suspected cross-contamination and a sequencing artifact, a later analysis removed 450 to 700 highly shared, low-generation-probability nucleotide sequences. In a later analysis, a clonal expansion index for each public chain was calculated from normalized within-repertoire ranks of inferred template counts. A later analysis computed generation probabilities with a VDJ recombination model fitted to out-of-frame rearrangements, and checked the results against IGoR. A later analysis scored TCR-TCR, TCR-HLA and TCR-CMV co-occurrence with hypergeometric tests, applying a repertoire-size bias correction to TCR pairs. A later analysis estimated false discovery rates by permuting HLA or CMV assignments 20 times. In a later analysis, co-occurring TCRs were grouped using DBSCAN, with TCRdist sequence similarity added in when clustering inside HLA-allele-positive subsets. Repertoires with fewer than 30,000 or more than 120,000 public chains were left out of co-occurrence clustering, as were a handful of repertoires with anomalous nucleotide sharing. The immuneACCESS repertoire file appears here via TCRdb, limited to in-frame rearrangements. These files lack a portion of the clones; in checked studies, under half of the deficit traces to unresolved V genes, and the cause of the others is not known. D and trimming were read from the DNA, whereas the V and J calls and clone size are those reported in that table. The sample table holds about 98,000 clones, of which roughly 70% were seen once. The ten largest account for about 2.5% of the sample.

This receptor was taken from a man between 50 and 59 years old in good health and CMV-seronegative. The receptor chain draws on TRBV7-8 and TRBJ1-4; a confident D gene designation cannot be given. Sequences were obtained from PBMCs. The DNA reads TGTGCCAGCAGCTTAACAACACTAGAAAAACTGTTTTTT. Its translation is CASSLTTLEKLFF.